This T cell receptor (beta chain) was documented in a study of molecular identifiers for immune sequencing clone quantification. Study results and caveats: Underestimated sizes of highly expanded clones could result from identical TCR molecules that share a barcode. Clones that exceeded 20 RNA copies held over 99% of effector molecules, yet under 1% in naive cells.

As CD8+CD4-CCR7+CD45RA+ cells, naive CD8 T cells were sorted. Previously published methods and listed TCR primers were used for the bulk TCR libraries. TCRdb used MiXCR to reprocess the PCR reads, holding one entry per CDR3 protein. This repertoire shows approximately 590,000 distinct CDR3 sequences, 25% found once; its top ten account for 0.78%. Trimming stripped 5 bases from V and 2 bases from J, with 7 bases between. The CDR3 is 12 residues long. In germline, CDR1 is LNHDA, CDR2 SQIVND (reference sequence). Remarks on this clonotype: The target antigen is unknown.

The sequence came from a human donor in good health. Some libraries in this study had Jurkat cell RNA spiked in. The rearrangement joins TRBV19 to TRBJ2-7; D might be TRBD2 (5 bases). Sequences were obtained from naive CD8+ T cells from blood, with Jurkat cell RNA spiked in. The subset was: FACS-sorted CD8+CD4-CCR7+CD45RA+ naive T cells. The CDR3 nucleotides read TGTGCCAGTAGTGGGGAGACCTACGAGCAGTACTTC. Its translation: CASSGETYEQYF.